The clone carrying this T cell receptor (beta chain) came up many times. CDR3 length equals 16 residues. V lost 5 bases and J lost 4; bases outside the gene matches: 9. Germline CDR1 is MNHNS and CDR2 is SASEGT. These data come from a study of T cells in Graves' hyperthyroidism and ophthalmopathy. Amplified TCR beta CDR3 regions came from RNA transcripts. With the HTBI primer set, the TCR CDR3 went through a first round of RT-PCR. MiXCR, applied by TCRdb to the multiplex PCR reads, yields one record per CDR3 protein. The sample carries approximately 620,000 distinct CDR3 sequences, 11% to 15% recorded once.

The sequenced sample was blood. The chain has TRBV6-1 and TRBJ2-1, with TRBD2 matching 9 bases. The receptor comes from a woman in her twenties or thirties with Graves' hyperthyroidism that later progressed to Graves' ophthalmopathy. The CDR3 DNA follows: TGTGCCAGCAGTCGGATAGCGGGAGACTCGTACAATGAGCAGTTCTTC. Encoded protein: CASSRIAGDSYNEQFF.